The rows below give T cell receptor beta chains drawn from one sample of a study of blood T cells in healthy people across ages. TCRdb passed the 5' RACE reads through MiXCR, listing each CDR3 protein once. The table records 1.5 million to 2 million distinct CDR3 sequences, about 35% of them present only once. The sample was blood. The receptors were gathered from a woman aged 25 to 39 in good health. Both conserved end residues are part of each CDR3. D genes are given only for firm matches. Part of the rows lack a size; the others show once, few, many or a class for expanded clones.

DNA,CDR3,J,V,D,size
TGTGCCAGTAGTGGGACAGTTGATTGGTACGAGCAGTACTTC,CASSGTVDWYEQYF,TRBJ2-7,TRBV2,TRBD1,.
TGTGCCAGCAGCCAGGGCGTCCTAATGAACACTGAAGCTTTCTTT,CASSQGVLMNTEAFF,TRBJ1-1,TRBV3-1,.,.
TGCAGTGCTAGAGTGATCGCGGGGGGGGCCTCTCATACGCAGTATTTT,CSARVIAGGASHTQYF,TRBJ2-3,TRBV20-1,TRBD2,.
TGTGCCACCGGGTCGATCAGGCCGAACACTGAAGCTTTCTTT,CATGSIRPNTEAFF,TRBJ1-1,TRBV24-1,.,.
TGTGCCATCACCCCACAGCAAAACTCCTACGAGCAGTACTTC,CAITPQQNSYEQYF,TRBJ2-7,TRBV10-3,.,.
TGCAGTGCCCCCCCGTACGGTCTGGGAAATGAGCAGTTCTTC,CSAPPYGLGNEQFF,TRBJ2-1,TRBV20-1,.,.
TGTGCCAGCAGCCCCCCCGGACTAGCTCGGAGTGAGCAGTTCTTC,CASSPPGLARSEQFF,TRBJ2-1,TRBV9,TRBD2,.
TGCAGCGTTGATGCAGGGGGCGGCTATGGCTACACCTTC,CSVDAGGGYGYTF,TRBJ1-2,TRBV29-1,TRBD1,.
TGCAGTGCTATGGAAGGTCTGAACACTGAAGCTTTCTTT,CSAMEGLNTEAFF,TRBJ1-1,TRBV20-1,.,few
TGTGCCTGGAGCCTGCCGGGCTCCTACAATGAGCAGTTCTTC,CAWSLPGSYNEQFF,TRBJ2-1,TRBV30,.,.
TGTGCCAGCAGTTTTGCCAGGGAGGACTCCTACGAGCAGTACTTC,CASSFAREDSYEQYF,TRBJ2-7,TRBV28,.,.
TGCGCCAGCAGCCGACTAGCGGGGGGGGCTGCCACAGATACGCAGTATTTT,CASSRLAGGAATDTQYF,TRBJ2-3,TRBV5-1,TRBD2,.
TGTGCCAGCAGTTTTGGTGGGACCGGGCACGAGCAGTACTTC,CASSFGGTGHEQYF,TRBJ2-7,TRBV28,.,once
TGCAGTGCTCCGGTCGGTGGGGCCAAAAACATTCAGTACTTC,CSAPVGGAKNIQYF,TRBJ2-4,TRBV20-1,.,many
TGCAGTGCTAGCCAGGTGAACACTGAAGCTTTCTTT,CSASQVNTEAFF,TRBJ1-1,TRBV20-1,.,.
TGTGCCAGCAGCTTGGGGGGCGGCTCAATAGAAGCTTTCTTT,CASSLGGGSIEAFF,TRBJ1-1,TRBV5-4,.,.
TGTGCCAGCAGTTACGGACTAACCTACAATGAGCAGTTCTTC,CASSYGLTYNEQFF,TRBJ2-1,TRBV6-5,.,few
TGTGCCAGCAGTGAAGCTAGGACTAGCACCGGGGAGCTGTTTTTT,CASSEARTSTGELFF,TRBJ2-2,TRBV2,TRBD2,.
TGCAGTGCTAGCCCTCTGGGGACTAGCGGGGGGTACTACAATGAGCAGTTCTTC,CSASPLGTSGGYYNEQFF,TRBJ2-1,TRBV20-1,TRBD2,.
TGCGCCAGCAGCCCCCCCCCGGGAGGTGGGGCCAACGTCCTGACTTTC,CASSPPPGGGANVLTF,TRBJ2-6,TRBV4-1,TRBD2,.
TGCAGTGCTCCTTCCGGGGCTAGCGGGAGTGTGGGCGAGCAGTACTTC,CSAPSGASGSVGEQYF,TRBJ2-7,TRBV20-1,TRBD2,few
TGTGCCAGCAGTCTTGGGGCCTCCACCGAGCAGTACTTC,CASSLGASTEQYF,TRBJ2-7,TRBV27,.,many
TGCAGTGCTCCTAGTGGGGCCGGGACAGGGGTCGAGCAGTACTTC,CSAPSGAGTGVEQYF,TRBJ2-7,TRBV20-1,TRBD1,.
TGTGCCAGCAGCCCGGAAGGGACTAGCGATCAATACAATGAGCAGTTCTTC,CASSPEGTSDQYNEQFF,TRBJ2-1,TRBV3-1,TRBD2,.
TGTGCCAGCAGCTTGGAGTTGAAAGGGCCAGGGGCCAACGTCCTGACTTTC,CASSLELKGPGANVLTF,TRBJ2-6,TRBV5-6,.,.
TGTGCCAGCAGTGATAGTGGACAGGGGGCGCGTGAGCAGTACTTC,CASSDSGQGAREQYF,TRBJ2-7,TRBV2,TRBD1,few
TGTGCCAGCAGCTCACTAGCGGGGGACTCCTACAATGAGCAGTTCTTC,CASSSLAGDSYNEQFF,TRBJ2-1,TRBV5-1,TRBD2,.
TGTGCCAGCAGCTTGGGGGCCCTTACTTCCTACGAGCAGTACTTC,CASSLGALTSYEQYF,TRBJ2-7,TRBV5-4,.,few
TGCGCCAGCAGCTACCCCGAAGGGGCCGTCTATGGCTACACCTTC,CASSYPEGAVYGYTF,TRBJ1-2,TRBV5-1,.,.